The 9 T cell receptor beta chains in this list originate from one sample, sequenced in a study of human T cells and chemical hapten exposure. Time point specified: pre-sensitization, week 0. Specified treatment: therapeutic diphenylcyclopropenone sensitization with weekly scalp DPC. TCRdb fed the RACE reads into MiXCR, producing one record per CDR3 protein. The sample includes more than 250,000 distinct CDR3 sequences, just under 8% of them seen just once. The starting material was whole blood, obtained in connection with sensitization to the hapten diphenylcyclopropenone (DPC). The source of these receptors is a man younger than 35 with alopecia areata. Some clones in this sample may be carry-over from other donors' samples.

This clonotype was observed a few times. The V and J genes are TRBV12-3 or TRBV12-4 and TRBJ1-2; D is perhaps TRBD1 (6 bases). There are 15 residues in the CDR3. The V end lost 6 bases, the J end lost 8 bases, and 22 bases lay between the germline ends. The CDR3 spells CASSLFPGPQGGYTF. CDR3 in DNA: TGTGCCAGCAGCCTTTTTCCGGGGCCCCAGGGGGGCTACACCTTC.

This clonotype showed up just a few times. The rearrangement uses TRBV19 and TRBJ2-1, with D perhaps assigned TRBD1 or TRBD2 (5 bases each). Germline loops: CDR1 LNHDA, CDR2 SQIVND (reference sequence). The CDR3 is 16 residues long. The V and J ends lost 4 bases and 4 bases respectively, with 17 bases between them. The CDR3 DNA is TGTGCCAGTAGTAACCGGGGCCTAGGGGCATACAATGAGCAGTTCTTC. This encodes CASSNRGLGAYNEQFF.

This clonotype was seen ten or more times. The chain employs TRBV15 and TRBJ2-2; 7 bases align to TRBD2. CDR3 size: 16 residues. Germline loops: CDR1 LNHNV, CDR2 YYDKDF (reference sequence). The V segment lost 2 bases and the J segment 4 bases; nucleotides outside the gene matches: 7. DNA for the CDR3: TGTGCCACCAGCAGAAAACTAGCGTCGGGCACCGGGGAGCTGTTTTTT. Translated, it gives CATSRKLASGTGELFF.

This clonotype was observed a handful of times. This chain connects TRBV10-3 to TRBJ2-1; D is unclear. The CDR3 contains 15 residues. V was pared by 8 bases and J by 8 bases, with 22 bases between. Germline V gene sequence: CDR1 ENHRY, CDR2 SYGVKD. The CDR3 coding sequence is TGTGCCATCCGGGTTGGTCTGGCGGATGTGGATGAGCAGTTCTTC. Its protein is CAIRVGLADVDEQFF.

This clonotype showed up just a few times. This chain connects TRBV12-3 or TRBV12-4 to TRBJ1-1, with D unresolved. Deletions cut 6 bases from V and 4 bases from J, with 12 bases between. The length of the CDR3 is 13 residues. CDR3 region: CASSPAQSTEAFF. CDR3 bases: TGTGCCAGCAGCCCGGCCCAAAGCACTGAAGCTTTCTTT.

This clonotype was seen repeatedly, ten times or more. The chain recombines TRBV28 with TRBJ1-6; the D gene is possibly TRBD1 (6 bases). The V and J ends lost 6 bases and 5 bases respectively, with 11 bases between them. This CDR3 comprises 14 residues. Germline loops: CDR1 MDHEN, CDR2 SYDVKM. The CDR3: CASSLQGDNSPLHF. CDR3 sequence (DNA): TGTGCCAGCAGCCTACAGGGAGATAATTCACCCCTCCACTTT.

This clonotype turned up a few times. The chain combines TRBV4-3 with TRBJ2-1; no definite D call. This CDR3 comprises 15 residues. Germline V gives CDR1 LGHNA, CDR2 YSLEER. V was pared by 1 base and J by 10 bases, with 17 bases between. The CDR3 sequence is CASSQGAGSKEEQFF. DNA for the CDR3: TGCGCCAGCAGCCAAGGGGCCGGGTCCAAAGAAGAGCAGTTCTTC.

This clonotype was observed a few times. The rearrangement uses TRBV6-1 and TRBJ2-2, with D perhaps TRBD1 (6 bases). The germline V gene encodes CDR1 MNHNS and CDR2 SASEGT. Trimming left V 2 bases short and J 7 bases short, with 17 bases between. CDR3 length: 16 residues. The chain's CDR3 is CASSEFEGEVRGELFF. CDR3 DNA: TGTGCCAGCAGTGAATTCGAGGGGGAAGTACGCGGGGAGCTGTTTTTT.

In its sample, this clonotype was seen a few times. The chain recombines TRBV4-3 with TRBJ1-1; D gene ambiguous. Germline CDR1 is LGHNA and CDR2 is YSLEER. The CDR3 consists of 13 residues. The V and J ends lost 4 bases and 5 bases respectively, with 11 bases between them. CDR3 DNA: TGCGCCAGCAGCCGGTGGATGGCGACTGAAGCTTTCTTT. As protein: CASSRWMATEAFF.